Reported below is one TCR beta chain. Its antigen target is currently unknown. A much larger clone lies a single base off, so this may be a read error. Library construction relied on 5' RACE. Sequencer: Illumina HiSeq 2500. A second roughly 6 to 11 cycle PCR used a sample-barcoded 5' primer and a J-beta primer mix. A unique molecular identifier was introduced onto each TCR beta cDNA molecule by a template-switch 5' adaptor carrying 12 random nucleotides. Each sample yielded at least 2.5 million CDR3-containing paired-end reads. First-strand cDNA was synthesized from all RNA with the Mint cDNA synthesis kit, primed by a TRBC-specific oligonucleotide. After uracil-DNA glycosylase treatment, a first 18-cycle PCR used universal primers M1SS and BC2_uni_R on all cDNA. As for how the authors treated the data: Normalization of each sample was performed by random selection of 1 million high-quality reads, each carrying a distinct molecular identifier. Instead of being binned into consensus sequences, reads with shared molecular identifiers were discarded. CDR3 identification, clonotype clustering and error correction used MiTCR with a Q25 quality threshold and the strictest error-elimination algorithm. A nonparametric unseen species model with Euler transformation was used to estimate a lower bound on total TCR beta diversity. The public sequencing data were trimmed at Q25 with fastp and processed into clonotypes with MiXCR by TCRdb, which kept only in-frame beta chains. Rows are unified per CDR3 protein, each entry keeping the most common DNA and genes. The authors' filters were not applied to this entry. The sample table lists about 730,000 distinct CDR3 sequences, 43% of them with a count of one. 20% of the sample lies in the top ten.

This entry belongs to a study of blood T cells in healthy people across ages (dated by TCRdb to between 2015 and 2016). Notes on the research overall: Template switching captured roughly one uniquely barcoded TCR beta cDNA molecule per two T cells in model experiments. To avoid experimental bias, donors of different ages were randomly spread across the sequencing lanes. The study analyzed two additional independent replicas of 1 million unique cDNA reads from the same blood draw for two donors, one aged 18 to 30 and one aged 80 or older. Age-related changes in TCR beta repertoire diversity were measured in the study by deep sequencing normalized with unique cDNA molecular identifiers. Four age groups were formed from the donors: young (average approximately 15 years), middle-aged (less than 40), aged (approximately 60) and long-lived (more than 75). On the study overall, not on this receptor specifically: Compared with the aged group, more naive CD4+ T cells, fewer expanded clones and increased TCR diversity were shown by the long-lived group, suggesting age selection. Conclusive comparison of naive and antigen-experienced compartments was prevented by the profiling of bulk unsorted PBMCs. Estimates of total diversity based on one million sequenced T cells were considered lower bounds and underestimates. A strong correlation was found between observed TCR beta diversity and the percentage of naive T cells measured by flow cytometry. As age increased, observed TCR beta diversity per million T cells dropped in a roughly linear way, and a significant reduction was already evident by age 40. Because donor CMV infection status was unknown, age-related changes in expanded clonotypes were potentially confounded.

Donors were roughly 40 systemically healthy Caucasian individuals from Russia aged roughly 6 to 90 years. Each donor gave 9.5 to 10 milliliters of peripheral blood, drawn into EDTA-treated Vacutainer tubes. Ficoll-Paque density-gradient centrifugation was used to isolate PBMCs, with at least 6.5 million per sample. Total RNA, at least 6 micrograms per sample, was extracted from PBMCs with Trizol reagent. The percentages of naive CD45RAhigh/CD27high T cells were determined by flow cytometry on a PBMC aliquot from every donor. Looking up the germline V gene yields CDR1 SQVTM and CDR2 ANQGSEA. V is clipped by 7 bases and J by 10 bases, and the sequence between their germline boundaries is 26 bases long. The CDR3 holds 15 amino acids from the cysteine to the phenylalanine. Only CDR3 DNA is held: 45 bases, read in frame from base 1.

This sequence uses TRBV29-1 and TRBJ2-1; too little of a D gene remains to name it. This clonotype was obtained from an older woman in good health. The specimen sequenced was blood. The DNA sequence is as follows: TGCAGCGCCGCTAAAGGCCTAACTCCTCCCTACGAGCAGTTCTTC. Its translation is CSAAKGLTPPYEQFF.